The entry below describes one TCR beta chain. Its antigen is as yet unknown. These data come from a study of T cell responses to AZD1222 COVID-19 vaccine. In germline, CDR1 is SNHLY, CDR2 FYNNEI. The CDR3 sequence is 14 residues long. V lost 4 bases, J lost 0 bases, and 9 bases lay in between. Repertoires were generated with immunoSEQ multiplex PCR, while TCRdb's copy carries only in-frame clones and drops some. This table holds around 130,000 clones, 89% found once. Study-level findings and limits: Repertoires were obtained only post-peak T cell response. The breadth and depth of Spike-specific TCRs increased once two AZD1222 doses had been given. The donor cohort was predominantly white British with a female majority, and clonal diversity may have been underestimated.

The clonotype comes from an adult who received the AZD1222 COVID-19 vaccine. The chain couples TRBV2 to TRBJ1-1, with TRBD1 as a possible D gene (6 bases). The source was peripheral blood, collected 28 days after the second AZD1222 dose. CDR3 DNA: TGTGCCAGCAGTGCCGACAGGATGAACACTGAAGCTTTCTTT. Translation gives CASSADRMNTEAFF.